This TCR beta chain appears in the sequencing data of a study of T cell responses to AZD1222 COVID-19 vaccine. Trimming pared 5 bases from V and 2 bases from J, leaving 10 bases between. The V gene's germline CDR1 is MNHEY and CDR2 SVGAGI. The CDR3 is 14 amino acids. Comments on this clone: The antigen remains undetermined.

Notes on the study in general: Seropositive at baseline were only six or seven AZD1222 recipients.

Clones were sequenced by immunoSEQ multiplex PCR, and TCRdb holds only the in-frame ones, with some missing. The sample yields more than 45,000 clones, 84% seen once. Sequencing used peripheral blood, obtained on day 0 of AZD1222 vaccination. The sequence came from an adult in good health. The rearrangement links TRBV6-5 to TRBJ1-5; D may be TRBD1 (5 bases). The CDR3 coding sequence is TGTGCCAGCAGTCGGGACGGGGGCAATCAGCCCCAGCATTTT. This codes for CASSRDGGNQPQHF.